The clone carrying this TCR beta chain has a single count. In the study's own analysis: Amplification of reference gene primers was used by the study to estimate nucleated cell counts. This table comes from immunoSEQ multiplex PCR, and its TCRdb copy is limited to in-frame clones, with some not included. The DNA was the basis for D and trimming; V, J and clone size are from that table. This table holds 140,000 or so clones, approximately 80% found once. The ends were cut back, 2 bases at V and 3 bases at J, with 6 bases in the middle. There are 12 residues in the CDR3. Germline V gene lookup returns CDR1 GTSNPN and CDR2 SVGIG (reference sequence). This sample is drawn from a study of blood T cell repertoires in COVID-19. In the study overall: Both acute and convalescent COVID-19 samples were obtained from the United States, Italy and Spain. Sources were T cells, B-cell-depleted T cells, or PBMCs; the material itself was cDNA or gDNA.

This receptor was obtained from a human donor in a cohort sampled during active COVID-19. The J gene is TRBJ2-3, the V gene TRBV30; D unclear. The source material was peripheral blood. This CDR3 is CAWSPSTDTQYF. The CDR3 nucleotides are TGTGCCTGGAGTCCCTCTACAGATACGCAGTATTTT.